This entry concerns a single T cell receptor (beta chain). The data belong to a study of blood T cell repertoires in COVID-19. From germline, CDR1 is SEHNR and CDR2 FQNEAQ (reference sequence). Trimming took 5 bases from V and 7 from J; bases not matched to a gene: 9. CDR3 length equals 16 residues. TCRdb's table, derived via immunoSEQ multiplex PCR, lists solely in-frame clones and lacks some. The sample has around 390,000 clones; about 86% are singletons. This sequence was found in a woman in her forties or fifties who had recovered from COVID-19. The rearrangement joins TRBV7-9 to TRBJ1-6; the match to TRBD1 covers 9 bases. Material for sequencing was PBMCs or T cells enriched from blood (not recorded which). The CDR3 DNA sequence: TGTGCCAGCAGCGGAATGGGGACAGGGTTAAATTCACCCCTCCACTTT. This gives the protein CASSGMGTGLNSPLHF.